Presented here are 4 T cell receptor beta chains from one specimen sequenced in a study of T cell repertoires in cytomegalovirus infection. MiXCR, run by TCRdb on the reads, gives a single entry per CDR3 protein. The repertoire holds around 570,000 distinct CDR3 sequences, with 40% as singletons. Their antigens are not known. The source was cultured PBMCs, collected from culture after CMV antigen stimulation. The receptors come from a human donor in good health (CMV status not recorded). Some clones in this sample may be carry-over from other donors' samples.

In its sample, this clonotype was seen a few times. The chain's CDR3 is CSARDEYRTDTQYF. The CDR3 DNA reads as TGCAGTGCTAGAGACGAGTACCGCACAGATACGCAGTATTTT. The chain uses TRBV20-1 and TRBJ2-3; D is ambiguous. The CDR3 is 14 amino acids. The germline gives CDR1 DFQATT, CDR2 SNEGSKA (reference sequence). V lost 0 bases and J 1 base, leaving 8 bases between the germline ends.

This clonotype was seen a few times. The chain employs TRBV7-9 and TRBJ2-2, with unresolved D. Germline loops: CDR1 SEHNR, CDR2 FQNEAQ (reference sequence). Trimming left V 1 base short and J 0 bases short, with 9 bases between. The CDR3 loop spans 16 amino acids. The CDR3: CASSLDFGTNTGELFF. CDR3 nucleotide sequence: TGTGCCAGCAGCTTAGATTTTGGGACGAACACCGGGGAGCTGTTTTTT.

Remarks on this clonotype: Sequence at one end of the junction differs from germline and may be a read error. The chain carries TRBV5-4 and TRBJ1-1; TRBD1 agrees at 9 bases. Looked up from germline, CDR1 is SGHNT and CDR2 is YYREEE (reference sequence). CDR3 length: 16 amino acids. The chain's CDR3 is CASSTGTGHMNIEAFF. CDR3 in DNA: TGTGCCAGCAGCACCGGGACAGGGCACATGAACATTGAAGCTTTCTTT. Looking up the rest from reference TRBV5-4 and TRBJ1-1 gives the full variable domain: ETGVTQSPTHLIKTRGQQVTLRCSSQSGHNTVSWYQQALGQGPQFIFQYYREEENGRGNFPPRFSGLQFPNYSSELNVNALELDDSALYLCASSTGTGHMNIEAFFGQGTRLTVV.

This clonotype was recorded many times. The CDR3 reads CASSQIRTSGTQEQYF. The CDR3 DNA is TGTGCCAGCAGCCAGATACGGACTAGCGGTACCCAGGAGCAGTACTTC. The V gene is TRBV7-9, the J gene TRBJ2-7; 10 bases are a match to TRBD2. V gave up 5 bases and J gave up 7 bases; unmatched junction bases: 14. CDR3 length equals 16 residues. Germline loops: CDR1 SEHNR, CDR2 FQNEAQ (reference sequence).